This T cell receptor (beta chain) was identified during a study of shared T cell receptors in the human thymus. The trim removed 0 bases at V and 2 bases at J, leaving 4 bases unmatched. The CDR3 has 14 residues. The germline V gene has CDR1 GTSNPN and CDR2 SVGIG (reference sequence). Measured with immunoSEQ multiplex PCR; TCRdb has only the in-frame clones, and not every one. The top ten hold approximately 0.0097% of the sample, which has hundreds of thousands of clones, more than 75% seen once. These sequences were also reported in another study, on human thymus T cells.

This TCR was sampled from a boy under two years old with a congenital heart defect. The sample comprised thymocytes. This chain joins TRBV30 and TRBJ2-7; 7 positions match TRBD1. This chain's CDR3 is CAWSVQGLTYEQYF. CDR3 nucleotide sequence: TGTGCCTGGAGTGTACAGGGGCTAACCTACGAGCAGTACTTC.